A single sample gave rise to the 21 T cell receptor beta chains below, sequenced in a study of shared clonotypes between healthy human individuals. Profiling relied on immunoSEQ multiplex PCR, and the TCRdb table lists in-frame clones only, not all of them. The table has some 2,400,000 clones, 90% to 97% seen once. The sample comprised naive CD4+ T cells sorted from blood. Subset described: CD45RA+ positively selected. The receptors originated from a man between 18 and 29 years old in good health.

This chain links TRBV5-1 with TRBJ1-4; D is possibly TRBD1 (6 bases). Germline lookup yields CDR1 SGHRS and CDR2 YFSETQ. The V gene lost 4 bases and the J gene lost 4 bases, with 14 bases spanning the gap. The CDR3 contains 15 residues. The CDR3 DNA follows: TGCGCCAGCAGCGATTACAGGGACCGTAATGAAAAACTGTTTTTT. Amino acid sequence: CASSDYRDRNEKLFF.

The CDR3 nucleotides are TGTGCCAGCAGGGCAGGGCGAAACTCCTACGAGCAGTACTTC. Amino acid sequence: CASRAGRNSYEQYF. The rearrangement joins TRBV6-5 to TRBJ2-7; TRBD1 is a possible D gene (5 bases). Germline lookup yields CDR1 MNHEY and CDR2 SVGAGI. V dropped 6 bases and J dropped 0 bases, with 12 bases sitting between them. There are 14 residues in the CDR3.

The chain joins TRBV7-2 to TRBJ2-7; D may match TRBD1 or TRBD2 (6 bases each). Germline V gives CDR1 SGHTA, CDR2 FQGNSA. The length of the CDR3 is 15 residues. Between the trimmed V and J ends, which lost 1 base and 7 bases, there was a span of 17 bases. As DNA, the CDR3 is TGTGCCAGCAGCTTAGTCGGTAGGGGGGCTCTGGAGCAGTACTTC. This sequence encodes CASSLVGRGALEQYF.

The CDR3 sequence is CATAPSSYEQYF. Written as DNA, the CDR3 is TGTGCCACAGCCCCGAGCTCCTACGAGCAGTACTTC. The chain couples TRBV10-3 to TRBJ2-7; no reliable D call. Germline lookup yields CDR1 ENHRY and CDR2 SYGVKD. The CDR3 loop spans 12 amino acids. The germline V and J ends were trimmed by 10 bases and 0 bases, with 10 bases remaining between them.

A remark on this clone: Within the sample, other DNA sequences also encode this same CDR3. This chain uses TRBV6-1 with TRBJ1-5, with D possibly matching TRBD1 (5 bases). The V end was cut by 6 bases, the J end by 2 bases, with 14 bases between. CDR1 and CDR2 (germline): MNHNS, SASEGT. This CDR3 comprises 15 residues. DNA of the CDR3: TGTGCCAGCAGCCGGGGCCCGGAGGGCAATCAGCCCCAGCATTTT. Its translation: CASSRGPEGNQPQHF.

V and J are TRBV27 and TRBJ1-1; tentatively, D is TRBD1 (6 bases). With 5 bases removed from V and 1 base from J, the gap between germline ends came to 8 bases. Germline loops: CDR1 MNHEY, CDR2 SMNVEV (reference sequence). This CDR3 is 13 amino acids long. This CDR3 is CASSTRGNTEAFF. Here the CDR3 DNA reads TGTGCCAGCAGTACCAGGGGGAACACTGAAGCTTTCTTT.

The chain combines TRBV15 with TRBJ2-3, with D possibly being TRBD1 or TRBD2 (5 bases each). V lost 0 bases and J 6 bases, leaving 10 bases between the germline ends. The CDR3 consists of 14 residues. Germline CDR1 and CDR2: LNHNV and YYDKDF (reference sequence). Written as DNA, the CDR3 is TGTGCCACCAGCAGAGATCTCTGGGGGGATACGCAGTATTTT. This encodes CATSRDLWGDTQYF.

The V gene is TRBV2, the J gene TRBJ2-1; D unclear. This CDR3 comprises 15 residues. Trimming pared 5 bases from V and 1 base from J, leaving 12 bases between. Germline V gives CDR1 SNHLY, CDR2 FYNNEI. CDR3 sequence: CASSHRLVSYNEQFF. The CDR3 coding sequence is TGTGCCAGCAGTCACAGACTGGTTTCCTACAATGAGCAGTTCTTC.

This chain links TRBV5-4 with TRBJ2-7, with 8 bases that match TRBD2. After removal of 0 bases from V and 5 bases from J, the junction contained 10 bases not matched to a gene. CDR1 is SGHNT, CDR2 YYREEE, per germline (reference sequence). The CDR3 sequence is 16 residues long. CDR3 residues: CASSLELAGTSHEQYF. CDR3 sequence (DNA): TGTGCCAGCAGCTTGGAATTAGCGGGGACCTCTCACGAGCAGTACTTC.

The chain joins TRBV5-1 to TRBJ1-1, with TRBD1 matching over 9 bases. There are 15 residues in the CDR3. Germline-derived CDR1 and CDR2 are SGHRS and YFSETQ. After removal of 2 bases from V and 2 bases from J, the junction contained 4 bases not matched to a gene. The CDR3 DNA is TGCGCCAGCAGCTTACAGGGGGCGCCTAACACTGAAGCTTTCTTT. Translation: CASSLQGAPNTEAFF.

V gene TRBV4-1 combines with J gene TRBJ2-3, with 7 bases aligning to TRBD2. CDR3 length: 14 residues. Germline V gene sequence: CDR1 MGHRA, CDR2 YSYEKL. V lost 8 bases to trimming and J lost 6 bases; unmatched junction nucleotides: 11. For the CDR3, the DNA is TGCGCCAGCCGCTTTTTGGGGGGGACTGATACGCAGTATTTT. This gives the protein CASRFLGGTDTQYF.

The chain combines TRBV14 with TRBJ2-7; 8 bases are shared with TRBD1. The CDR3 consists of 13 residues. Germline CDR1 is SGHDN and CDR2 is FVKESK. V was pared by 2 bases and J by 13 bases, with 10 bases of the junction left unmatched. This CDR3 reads CASSQPGTGTLYF. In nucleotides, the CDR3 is TGTGCCAGCAGCCAACCCGGGACAGGCACTTTATACTTC.

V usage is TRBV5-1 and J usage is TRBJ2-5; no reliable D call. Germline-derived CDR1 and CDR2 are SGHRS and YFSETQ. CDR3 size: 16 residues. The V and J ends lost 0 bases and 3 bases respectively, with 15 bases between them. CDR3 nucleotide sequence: TGCGCCAGCAGCTTGGGTCCCGGAAAGGGCGAAGAGACCCAGTACTTC. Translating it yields CASSLGPGKGEETQYF. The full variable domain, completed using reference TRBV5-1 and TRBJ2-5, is KAGVTQTPRYLIKTRGQQVTLSCSPISGHRSVSWYQQTPGQGLQFLFEYFSETQRNKGNFPGRFSGRQFSNSRSEMNVSTLELGDSALYLCASSLGPGKGEETQYFGPGTRLLVL.

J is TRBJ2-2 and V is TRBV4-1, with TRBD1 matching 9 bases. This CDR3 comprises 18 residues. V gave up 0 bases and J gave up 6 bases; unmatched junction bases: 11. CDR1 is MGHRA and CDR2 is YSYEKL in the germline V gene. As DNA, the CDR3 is TGCGCCAGCAGCCAAGACCCCGCGACAGGGGGGAGGGCCGGGGAGCTGTTTTTT. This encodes CASSQDPATGGRAGELFF.

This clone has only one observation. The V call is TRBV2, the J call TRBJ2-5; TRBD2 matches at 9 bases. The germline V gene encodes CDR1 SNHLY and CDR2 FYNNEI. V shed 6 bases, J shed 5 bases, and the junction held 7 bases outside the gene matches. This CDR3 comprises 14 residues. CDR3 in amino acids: CASRPLAGWETQYF. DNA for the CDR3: TGTGCCAGCAGGCCTCTAGCGGGGTGGGAGACCCAGTACTTC.

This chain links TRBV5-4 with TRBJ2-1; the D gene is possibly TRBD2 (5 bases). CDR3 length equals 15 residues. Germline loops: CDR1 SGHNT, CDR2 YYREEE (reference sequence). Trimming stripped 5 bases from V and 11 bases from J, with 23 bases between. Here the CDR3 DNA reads TGTGCCAGCAGTCAAACCTGGGGAGAAAAGTACAAGCAGTTCTTC. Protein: CASSQTWGEKYKQFF.

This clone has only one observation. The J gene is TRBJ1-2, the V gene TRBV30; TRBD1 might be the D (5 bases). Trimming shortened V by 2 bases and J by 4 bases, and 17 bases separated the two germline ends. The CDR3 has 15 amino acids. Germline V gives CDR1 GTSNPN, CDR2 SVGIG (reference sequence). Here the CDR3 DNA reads TGTGCCTGGAGTACATCCGGACTTGGGGGCTATGGCTACACCTTC. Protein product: CAWSTSGLGGYGYTF.

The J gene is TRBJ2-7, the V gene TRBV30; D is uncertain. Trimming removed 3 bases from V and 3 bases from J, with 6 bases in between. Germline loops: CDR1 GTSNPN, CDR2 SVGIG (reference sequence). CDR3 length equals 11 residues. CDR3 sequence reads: CAWRGNYEQYF. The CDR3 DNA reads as TGTGCCTGGAGGGGTAACTACGAGCAGTACTTC.

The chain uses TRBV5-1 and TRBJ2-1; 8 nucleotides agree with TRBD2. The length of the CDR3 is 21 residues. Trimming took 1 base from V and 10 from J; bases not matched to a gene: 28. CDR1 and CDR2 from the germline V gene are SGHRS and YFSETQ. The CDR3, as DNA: TGCGCCAGCAGCTTGTGGTCCCAGAGATTCCCGAGGGCAGCGGGAGAGGGGGAGCAGTTCTTC. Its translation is CASSLWSQRFPRAAGEGEQFF.

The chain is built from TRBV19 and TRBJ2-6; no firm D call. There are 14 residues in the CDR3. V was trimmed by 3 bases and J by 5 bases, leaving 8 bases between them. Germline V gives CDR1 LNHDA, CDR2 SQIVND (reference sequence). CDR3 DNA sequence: TGTGCCAGTAGTATCCCGATTCGGGCCAACGTCCTGACTTTC. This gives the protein CASSIPIRANVLTF.

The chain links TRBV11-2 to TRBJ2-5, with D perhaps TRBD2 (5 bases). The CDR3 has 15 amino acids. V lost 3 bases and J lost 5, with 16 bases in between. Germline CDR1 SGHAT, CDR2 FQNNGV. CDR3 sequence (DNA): TGTGCCAGCAGCTTGTATGGCACTAGAGCGGAGACCCAGTACTTC. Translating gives CASSLYGTRAETQYF.